The text below deals with one T cell receptor (beta chain). Its antigen remains unidentified. No qualities accompany the bases; no much larger clone lies one base away. Counted from cysteine to phenylalanine, this CDR3 has 16 amino acids. Just CDR3 DNA is preserved here, 48 bases in frame from base 1. After removal of 2 bases from V and 9 bases from J, the junction retains 13 bases not matched to a gene. CDR1 and CDR2 (SGHTA, FQGTGA) derive from the germline V gene. The CDR3 regions of human TCRbeta chains were analyzed by immunosequencing. In the source study's methods: Repertoire TCRs were matched against a reference library of SARS-CoV-2-specific TCRs generated with the MIRA antigen-specificity platform. Breadth meant the fraction of unique TCRs that were SARS-CoV-2-associated, whereas depth meant the fraction of total T cells that were SARS-CoV-2-associated. Using the MIRA data, each spike-specific TCR was mapped to the spike region that the TCR reacts to and placed in a CD4 or CD8 class. Log10-transformed breadth and depth values were compared by one-way ANOVA with Sidak's multiple comparisons tests. Sourced from immuneACCESS, this table was stored by TCRdb with only in-frame sequences that have V and J called. A share of the clones is absent; for the studies checked, an unresolved V gene accounts for under half, and the remainder has no known explanation. V and J calls and clone size are as listed in that table; D and trimming were resolved from the DNA. The sample contains approximately 190,000 clones, about nine tenths of them found a single time. The ten largest account for over 0.75% of the sample.

Interpreted using the paper, the time point label stands for: baseline before first vaccination. Samples from vaccinated people were obtained from the UK trials COV001 and COV002, which included a single-blind randomized controlled phase 2/3 trial of AZD1222 (ChAdOx1 nCoV-19) in healthy adults. For TCRbeta chain sequencing, PBMC samples were collected from trial participants at day 0 and at day 28 after the second dose. The data belong to a study of T cell responses to AZD1222 COVID-19 vaccine (dated by TCRdb to about 2021). For context, the study as a whole: AZD1222 recipients with second doses at about 4 weeks or about 12 weeks were pooled, because spike-specific TCR depth and breadth did not differ between schedules. TCR sequencing was performed for roughly 250 trial participants, of whom approximately 200 were given two doses of AZD1222 and around 26 were given two doses of MenACWY control vaccine. Trial participants were enrolled by age into subgroups of 18-55, 56-69 and 70-plus years, and 148, 28 and 57 TCR-sequenced participants, respectively, were included in these subgroups.

Summary of the overall study and its limitations: Because no samples from the day 14 peak response were available, repertoires could be characterized only after the peak T cell response. A significant rise in spike-specific TCR breadth and depth was observed after two AZD1222 doses relative to day 0 and relative to MenACWY recipients. Nearly half of unique spike-specific TCRs reportedly recognized epitopes outside regions mutated in the B.1.351 and B.1.1.7 variants. Conclusions about previously exposed vaccinees were limited because only 5 or 6 AZD1222 recipients were SARS-CoV-2 seropositive at baseline. Vaccine-associated CD4 TCRs spanned the whole spike protein, with dominant responses in regions 160-218 and 743-854. Most participants were white British and females outnumbered males, and the authors suggested that clonal diversity may have been underestimated. The 56-69-year group was small, and its depth increase did not reach significance, likely because of low power.

The rearrangement joined TRBV7-3 to TRBJ2-1; 7 central nucleotides agree with TRBD2. This receptor was identified in an adult in good health. The specimen comprised peripheral blood, sampled on day 0 of AZD1222 vaccination. The CDR3 protein: CASSLSFRTREGEQFF. The nucleotides read TGTGCCAGCAGCTTATCGTTTAGGACAAGGGAGGGTGAGCAGTTCTTC.